Shown below are 19 T cell receptor beta chains from a single sample sequenced in a study of early T cells in non-severe SARS-CoV-2 infection. In TCRdb, the 5' RACE reads were re-called with MiXCR into one record per CDR3 protein. The table shows 55,000 to 65,000 distinct CDR3 sequences, with roughly 10% occurring only once. Material for sequencing was whole blood. Receptor source: an adult who was a healthcare worker with PCR-confirmed SARS-CoV-2 infection or an uninfected control (not recorded which).

This clonotype was recorded many times. The chain links TRBV15 to TRBJ2-1; D is ambiguous. Germline V gene lookup returns CDR1 LNHNV and CDR2 YYDKDF (reference sequence). V lost 6 bases, J lost 4 bases, and 10 bases lay in between. This CDR3 is 13 amino acids long. In DNA, the CDR3 is TGTGCCACCAGAAACCACCAGTACAATGAGCAGTTCTTC. It yields the protein CATRNHQYNEQFF.

Many counts were recorded for this clonotype. This rearrangement joins TRBV20-1 to TRBJ2-5; 7 bases are a match to TRBD1. This CDR3 has 13 residues. Looked up from germline, CDR1 is DFQATT and CDR2 is SNEGSKA (reference sequence). V trimming: 6 bases; J trimming: 5 bases; junction bases outside the gene matches: 9. CDR3 residues: CSALGQFLETQYF. CDR3 sequence (DNA): TGCAGTGCCCTGGGACAGTTTCTCGAGACCCAGTACTTC.

This clonotype was observed many times. This rearrangement joins TRBV10-3 to TRBJ2-5; D call uncertain. Trimming pared 0 bases from V and 3 bases from J, leaving 8 bases between. CDR1 and CDR2 from the germline V gene are ENHRY and SYGVKD. There are 14 residues in the CDR3. The CDR3 DNA reads as TGTGCCATCAGTGAGTCGATAGGGAAAGAGACCCAGTACTTC. Its protein is CAISESIGKETQYF.

This chain links TRBV7-6 with TRBJ1-1; D gene ambiguous. This CDR3 spans 13 amino acids. Trimming pared 6 bases from V and 4 bases from J, leaving 12 bases between. Germline lookup yields CDR1 SGHVS and CDR2 FNYEAQ. The CDR3 is CASSRSMITEAFF. The CDR3 nucleotides read TGTGCCAGCAGTAGATCCATGATCACTGAAGCTTTCTTT.

This clonotype was counted many times. The V call is TRBV10-3, the J call TRBJ2-1; weak D call: TRBD1 (6 bases). Germline values: CDR1 ENHRY, CDR2 SYGVKD. CDR3 size: 14 residues. The germline V and J ends were trimmed by 6 bases and 4 bases, with 13 bases remaining between them. The CDR3 is CAIRLRTDYNEQFF. CDR3 DNA sequence: TGTGCCATCAGGTTGAGGACAGATTACAATGAGCAGTTCTTC.

This clonotype was counted ten times or more. V and J are TRBV11-2 and TRBJ2-7; a possible D gene is TRBD2 (5 bases). CDR1 and CDR2 from the germline V gene are SGHAT and FQNNGV. CDR3 size: 13 residues. Trimming left V 5 bases short and J 6 bases short, with 14 bases between. CDR3 DNA sequence: TGTGCCAGCAGCCCGCTCGGGATTTCCGAGCAGTACTTC. This sequence encodes CASSPLGISEQYF.

The CDR3 bases are TGCGCCAGCAGCCCCGTTTCTCGACAGGGGGATAATTCACCCCTCCACTTT. Amino acids: CASSPVSRQGDNSPLHF. The gene calls are TRBV4-1 and TRBJ1-6; 9 bases are a match to TRBD1. Germline CDR1 MGHRA, CDR2 YSYEKL. The trim removed 4 bases at V and 5 bases at J, leaving 9 bases unmatched. The CDR3 is 17 amino acids.

The chain joins TRBV5-1 to TRBJ2-5; a weak D match, TRBD2 (5 bases). CDR1 is SGHRS and CDR2 is YFSETQ in the germline V gene. With 4 bases removed from V and 5 bases from J, the gap between germline ends came to 9 bases. The CDR3 sequence is 12 residues long. This CDR3 reads CASSPERETQYF. Written as DNA, the CDR3 is TGCGCCAGCAGCCCCGAGCGGGAGACCCAGTACTTC.

The table lists this clonotype with many counts. The chain couples TRBV13 to TRBJ2-7, with 14 nucleotides matching TRBD2. V was pared by 1 base and J by 4 bases, with 9 bases of the junction left unmatched. The V gene's germline CDR1 is PRHDT and CDR2 FYEKMQ (reference sequence). This CDR3 comprises 18 residues. CDR3 nucleotide sequence: TGTGCCAGCAGCTTAGTTATAGGACTAGCGGGAGGCCTGTACGAGCAGTACTTC. Its translation: CASSLVIGLAGGLYEQYF.

With regard to this clonotype: Being one base from a much bigger clone, this may be a read error. The chain carries TRBV7-9 and TRBJ1-1; D not certain. The CDR3 has 12 residues. The germline CDR1 and CDR2 sequences are SEHNR and FQNEAQ (reference sequence). CDR3: CTSSRSLDRAFF. In nucleotides, the CDR3 is TGTACCAGCAGCCGTTCCCTAGACCGGGCTTTCTTT.

In its sample, this clonotype was seen a few times. The chain joins TRBV7-2 to TRBJ1-4, with D tentatively TRBD1 (5 bases). With 5 bases removed from V and 5 bases from J, the gap between germline ends came to 12 bases. Germline assignment: CDR1 SGHTA and CDR2 FQGNSA. The length of the CDR3 is 14 residues. The CDR3 nucleotides read TGTGCCAGCAGCGATGGGACGGCCAATGAAAAACTGTTTTTT. Translated, it gives CASSDGTANEKLFF.

This clonotype came up a few times. V and J are TRBV4-1 and TRBJ2-7; 13 bases are shared with TRBD2. The germline gives CDR1 MGHRA, CDR2 YSYEKL. Losses at the gene ends were 4 bases for V and 4 bases for J; bases not matched to a gene: 10. The CDR3 has 17 amino acids. The CDR3 reads CASSLSGLAGAWYEQYF. The CDR3 nucleotides read TGCGCCAGCAGCCTTAGTGGACTAGCGGGAGCATGGTACGAGCAGTACTTC.

The chain is built from TRBV10-3 and TRBJ2-3; 9 bases match TRBD2. Germline V lookup: CDR1 ENHRY, CDR2 SYGVKD. The CDR3 has 14 amino acids. The junction had 1 base not matched to a gene; V was cut back by 6 bases and J by 0 bases. CDR3 amino acids: CAIRTSGSTDTQYF. The CDR3 nucleotides read TGTGCCATCAGGACTAGCGGAAGCACAGATACGCAGTATTTT.

This clonotype was seen a single time. This chain connects TRBV20-1 to TRBJ1-2, with 9 bases matching TRBD1. The CDR3 spans 13 residues. The ends lost 4 bases at V and 8 bases at J; junction bases unmatched: 8. The germline CDR1 and CDR2 sequences are DFQATT and SNEGSKA (reference sequence). The CDR3 region has the DNA TGCAGTGCTATCCACAGGGGGCGTTTAGGCTACACCTTC. Translated, it gives CSAIHRGRLGYTF.

This clonotype occurred a few times. This chain connects TRBV5-1 to TRBJ2-1, with TRBD2 as a possible D gene (5 bases). Germline values: CDR1 SGHRS, CDR2 YFSETQ. The ends were cut back, 7 bases at V and 5 bases at J, with 10 bases in the middle. The CDR3 is 12 residues long. In nucleotides, the CDR3 is TGCGCCAGCGGCCGAGGGAACAATGAGCAGTTCTTC. This sequence encodes CASGRGNNEQFF.

The chain recombines TRBV5-1 with TRBJ2-1; TRBD1 matches 9 bases. Germline CDR1 and CDR2: SGHRS and YFSETQ. Unmatched junction bases numbered 7, after V lost 4 bases and J lost 2 bases. CDR3 length: 16 residues. The CDR3 region has the DNA TGCGCCAGCAGCGGAGGACAGGGGAGAGCCTACAATGAGCAGTTCTTC. Its translation: CASSGGQGRAYNEQFF.

The genes are TRBV6-2 or TRBV6-3 and TRBJ1-5; D is uncertain. The CDR3 has 12 residues. The ends were cut back, 2 bases at V and 9 bases at J, with 8 bases in the middle. Germline V gene data show CDR1 as MNHEY and CDR2 as SVGEGT. CDR3 loop: CASSYHWWPQHF. The CDR3 region has the DNA TGTGCCAGCAGTTACCATTGGTGGCCCCAGCATTTT.

This clonotype occurred many times. The V call is TRBV6-6, the J call TRBJ2-5; 7 bases are a match to TRBD1. CDR1 and CDR2 (germline): MNHNY, SVGAGI (reference sequence). This CDR3 is built from 14 residues. Trimming took 4 bases from V and 4 from J; bases not matched to a gene: 6. The DNA for the CDR3 is TGTGCCAGCAGTTTTGGGAACAGGGGAGAGACCCAGTACTTC. Translating it yields CASSFGNRGETQYF.

A word on this clonotype: A much larger clone sits a single nucleotide away, making a read error possible. No conserved phenylalanine or tryptophan ends this CDR3, so it is likely a read error. The chain employs TRBV5-1 and TRBJ2-7, with TRBD2 matching 8 bases. Germline V CDR1 and CDR2: SGHRS, YFSETQ. V lost 0 bases and J lost 6; bases outside the gene matches: 5. CDR3 size: 14 residues. The CDR3 sequence is CASSLGTSFSEQYL. The CDR3 DNA is TGCGCCAGCAGCTTGGGGACTAGCTTTAGCGAGCAGTACCTC.